The clone carrying this T cell receptor beta chain was detected only once. The data originate from a study of blood T cell repertoires in COVID-19. Study-wide context: From T cells, B-cell-depleted T cells, or PBMCs came the material, which was cDNA or gDNA.

Participants were placed into cohorts based on the clinical history they reported. The method was immunoSEQ multiplex PCR; TCRdb's version includes in-frame clones alone and lacks a portion of them. The table records about 310,000 clones, 89% of them present only once. The CDR3 length is 14 residues. Sequencing used PBMCs or T cells enriched from blood (not recorded which). The gene calls are TRBV21-1 and TRBJ2-5; the DNA was not used to check the table's D call, TRBD2. TRBV21-1 is noted as a pseudogene. The clonotype originates from a woman in her forties who had recovered from COVID-19. CDR3 region: CASILDRNQETQYF. The CDR3 DNA reads TGTGCCAGCATCCTAGACCGAAACCAAGAGACCCAGTACTTC.